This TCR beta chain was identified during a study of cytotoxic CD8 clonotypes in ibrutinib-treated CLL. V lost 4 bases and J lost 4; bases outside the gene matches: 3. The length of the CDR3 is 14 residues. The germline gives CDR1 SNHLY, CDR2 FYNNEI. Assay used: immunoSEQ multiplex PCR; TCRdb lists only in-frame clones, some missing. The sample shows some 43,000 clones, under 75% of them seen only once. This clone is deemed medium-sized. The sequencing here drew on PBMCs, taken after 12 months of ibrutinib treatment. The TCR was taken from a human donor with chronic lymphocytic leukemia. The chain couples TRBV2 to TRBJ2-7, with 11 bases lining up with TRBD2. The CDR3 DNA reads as TGTGCCAGCAGTGGGACTAGCGGGTTTTACGAGCAGTACTTC. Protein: CASSGTSGFYEQYF.